Shown below are 10 T cell receptor beta chains from a single sample sequenced in a study of identifying expanded T cells in peripheral blood. Sequencing was performed with immunoSEQ multiplex PCR; in TCRdb, only in-frame clones are kept and a portion is missing. The table includes about 97,000 clones, roughly 87% detected once. Source material: blood. All receptors come from a person aged 18 to 75 in good health.

The chain combines TRBV19 with TRBJ1-6; D perhaps matches TRBD1 (5 bases). Germline lookup yields CDR1 LNHDA and CDR2 SQIVND (reference sequence). The V and J ends lost 1 base and 2 bases respectively, with 6 bases between them. This CDR3 has 15 residues. CDR3 coding DNA: TGTGCCAGTAGTATAGGGGGGGCCTATAATTCACCCCTCCACTTT. Protein: CASSIGGAYNSPLHF.

Written as DNA, the CDR3 is TGCGCCAGCAGCCAAGCCACGTCCACTGGGGCCAACGTCCTGACTTTC. Protein product: CASSQATSTGANVLTF. The chain employs TRBV4-3 and TRBJ2-6; no clear D. Per the germline V gene, CDR1 is LGHNA and CDR2 is YSLEER. The CDR3 is 16 residues long. V was shortened by 1 base and J by 2 bases, with 9 bases between the two germline ends.

The V gene is TRBV7-8, the J gene TRBJ2-3, with D perhaps TRBD2 (6 bases). The germline gives CDR1 SGHVS, CDR2 FQNEAQ. CDR3 length: 15 residues. Deletions cut 5 bases from V and 1 base from J, with 13 bases between. This chain's CDR3 is CASSPLRGRTDTQYF. The DNA of the CDR3 is TGTGCCAGCAGCCCCTTGCGGGGACGCACAGATACGCAGTATTTT.

The chain couples TRBV19 to TRBJ1-2; 8 nucleotides agree with TRBD1. Per germline, CDR1 LNHDA and CDR2 SQIVND (reference sequence). V dropped 4 bases and J dropped 4; count of bases not matched to a gene: 11. This CDR3 spans 16 amino acids. This CDR3 reads CASSSQSGQGAYGYTF. CDR3 nucleotide sequence: TGTGCCAGTAGTAGTCAGTCCGGACAGGGCGCCTATGGCTACACCTTC.

The chain recombines TRBV7-6 with TRBJ2-7; D gene uncertain. This CDR3 contains 14 residues. The V gene lost 5 bases and the J gene lost 6 bases, with 17 bases spanning the gap. Germline-derived CDR1 and CDR2 are SGHVS and FNYEAQ. The chain's CDR3 is CASSPHPMATEQYF. The CDR3 region has the DNA TGTGCCAGCAGCCCCCACCCTATGGCCACCGAGCAGTACTTC.

The chain is built from TRBV18 and TRBJ2-5; no firm D call. The CDR3 totals 13 residues. Germline CDR1 is KGHSH and CDR2 is LQKENI. V lost 4 bases and J 2 bases, leaving 8 bases between the germline ends. The CDR3 protein is CASSQGEQETQYF. The DNA for the CDR3 is TGTGCCAGCTCACAAGGCGAGCAAGAGACCCAGTACTTC.

This sequence joins TRBV10-1 and TRBJ1-2, with no clear D. CDR3 length: 18 residues. V shed 0 bases and J shed 0 bases, with 17 bases lying between them. Germline-derived CDR1 and CDR2 are WNHNN and SYGVQD (reference sequence). CDR3 loop: CASSESRADRLANYGYTF. In DNA, the CDR3 is TGCGCCAGCAGTGAGTCACGAGCAGATCGATTAGCTAACTATGGCTACACCTTC.

The V and J genes are TRBV27 and TRBJ2-4; a weak D match, TRBD1 (6 bases). With 5 bases removed from V and 2 bases from J, the gap between germline ends came to 16 bases. CDR1 is MNHEY and CDR2 is SMNVEV in the germline V gene (reference sequence). This CDR3 has 16 amino acids. The CDR3: CASSRLEQGTKNIQYF. The CDR3 DNA reads as TGTGCCAGCAGTCGCTTAGAACAGGGTACCAAAAACATTCAGTACTTC.

The chain is built from TRBV10-3 and TRBJ1-1; D may be TRBD1 (6 bases). CDR3 length equals 16 residues. Trimming took off 4 bases at V and 1 base at J, with 16 bases between the two ends. The germline V gene has CDR1 ENHRY and CDR2 SYGVKD. In DNA, the CDR3 is TGTGCCATCAGTGCAATGGCAGGGGAGAGGAACACTGAAGCTTTCTTT. Its protein product is CAISAMAGERNTEAFF.

The chain links TRBV4-2 to TRBJ2-5, with 14 bases lining up with TRBD2. This CDR3 spans 16 amino acids. J lost 4 bases, V lost 0 bases, and 1 base had no gene match. Germline CDR1 and CDR2: LGHNA and YNFKEQ. The CDR3 here is CASSQDGTSGGETQYF. CDR3 sequence (DNA): TGTGCCAGCAGCCAAGATGGGACTAGCGGGGGAGAGACCCAGTACTTC.